Below, 6 T cell receptor beta chains from the same sample are listed, as sequenced in a study of T cell repertoires in cytomegalovirus infection. Each CDR3 protein is one row after TCRdb ran MiXCR on the reads. This sample yields about 230,000 distinct CDR3 sequences, of which over 20% are seen a single time; 18% belongs to the top ten. The sample comprised CD8+ T cells from PBMCs. The receptors here all came from a human donor in good health (CMV status not recorded). Some clones in this sample may be carry-over from other donors' samples.

This clonotype was recorded many times. V is TRBV27 and J is TRBJ2-3; 11 bases align to TRBD2. With V trimmed by 3 bases and J by 4 bases, 3 bases remained unmatched. The CDR3 is made up of 15 amino acids. Per the germline V gene, CDR1 is MNHEY and CDR2 is SMNVEV (reference sequence). CDR3 coding DNA: TGTGCCAGCAGTTTTAGCGGGGGGGCCGCAGATACGCAGTATTTT. This translates into CASSFSGGAADTQYF.

This rearrangement joins TRBV29-1 to TRBJ2-5; 8 bases are a match to TRBD1. The trim removed 4 bases at V and 0 bases at J, leaving 4 bases unmatched. Looked up from germline, CDR1 is SQVTM and CDR2 is ANQGSEA. This CDR3 is built from 14 residues. The CDR3 loop is CSVVRTGYQETQYF. CDR3 nucleotides: TGCAGCGTTGTGAGGACAGGGTACCAAGAGACCCAGTACTTC.

The rearrangement links TRBV12-5 to TRBJ2-7, with D perhaps matching TRBD2 (5 bases). V lost 5 bases and J 6 bases, leaving 11 bases between the germline ends. The CDR3 spans 12 residues. Germline CDR1 reads LGHNT; CDR2 reads FRNRAP. In nucleotides, the CDR3 is TGTGCTAGTGGTACCGCCGGAGGCGAGCAGTACTTC. This sequence encodes CASGTAGGEQYF.

This clonotype was seen at least ten times. This chain connects TRBV2 to TRBJ2-7; TRBD1 agrees at 9 bases. CDR3 length equals 15 residues. Germline-derived CDR1 and CDR2 are SNHLY and FYNNEI. Germline trimming cut 3 bases from V and 4 bases from J; bases unmatched to any gene: 7. CDR3 loop: CASSDPGGQGYEQYF. CDR3 sequence (DNA): TGTGCCAGCAGTGACCCCGGGGGACAGGGATACGAGCAGTACTTC.

This clonotype has only a few counts. The chain recombines TRBV2 with TRBJ1-4; D might be TRBD1 (5 bases). This CDR3 is 13 amino acids long. Trimming pared 6 bases from V and 12 bases from J, leaving 17 bases between. Germline loops: CDR1 SNHLY, CDR2 FYNNEI. This CDR3 is CASSAGQGPQLFF. The CDR3 DNA is TGTGCCAGCAGCGCCGGGCAGGGACCACAACTGTTTTTT. The full variable domain, with the rest looked up from reference TRBV2 and TRBJ1-4, is EPEVTQTPSHQVTQMGQEVILRCVPISNHLYFYWYRQILGQKVEFLVSFYNNEISEKSEIFDDQFSVERPDGSNFTLKIRSTKLEDSAMYFCASSAGQGPQLFFGSGTQLSVL.

The chain links TRBV7-9 to TRBJ2-1; 7 bases agree with TRBD1. CDR1 and CDR2 from the germline V gene are SEHNR and FQNEAQ (reference sequence). Trimming at V came to 7 bases and at J to 3 bases, leaving 6 bases not matched to a gene. The CDR3 has 14 amino acids. CDR3 loop: CASTGQANYNEQFF. The CDR3 bases are TGTGCCAGCACAGGACAGGCCAACTACAATGAGCAGTTCTTC.